This T cell receptor beta chain was profiled in a study of Ad26.COV2.S vaccination and SARS-CoV-2 variants. Study-level findings and limits: Vaccine recipients surpassed placebo recipients in spike-specific TCR breadth. Total T cell responses may have been underestimated by the TCR breadth and depth analyses. Substantial breadth was reportedly displayed by spike-specific CD8+ and CD4+ T cell responses after vaccination. Non-spike TCR breadth was similar in vaccine and placebo recipients.

As to this clone: Its antigen is still unknown.

Profiled with immunoSEQ multiplex PCR; TCRdb holds only in-frame clones, not every one. The table has hundreds of thousands of clones, just over 90% seen once. Germline loops: CDR1 SGHDT, CDR2 YYEEEE. This CDR3 is 14 amino acids long. V lost 5 bases and J 2 bases, leaving 8 bases between the germline ends. The source of this sequence is a human donor who had recovered from COVID-19. The V gene is TRBV5-6, the J gene TRBJ2-6; tentatively, D is TRBD1 (5 bases). The sample here was peripheral blood, taken after recovery from COVID-19. CDR3 sequence reads: CASRGATGANVLTF. The CDR3 DNA is TGTGCCAGCAGAGGGGCTACTGGGGCCAACGTCCTGACTTTC.